This TCR beta chain was profiled in a study of shared clonotypes between healthy human individuals. Study-level findings and limits: The study's rarefaction showed incomplete sorted-subset sequencing despite large depth.

The trim removed 6 bases at V and 1 base at J, leaving 5 bases unmatched. This CDR3 is 15 amino acids long. CDR1 is SNHLY, CDR2 FYNNEI, per germline. Deep was the level used in running the assay. Profiled with immunoSEQ multiplex PCR; TCRdb holds only in-frame clones, not every one. The sample records 2 million to 2.5 million clones, around 95% being singletons. About this clone itself: Its antigen remains unidentified.

The chain carries TRBV2 and TRBJ1-5; 8 bases are shared with TRBD1. The receptor was isolated from a man between 18 and 35 years old in good health. Sequencing was carried out using naive CD4+ T cells sorted from blood. Subset specified: CD45RA+ positively selected. CDR3 amino acids: CASRPDRGSNQPQHF. The CDR3 DNA is TGTGCCAGCAGACCCGACAGGGGCAGCAATCAGCCCCAGCATTTT.